This TCR beta chain was identified during a study of prognosis after radiotherapy for stage I lung cancer. Study-wide background: In 3 to 5 fractions, radiotherapy was administered as SBRT with a biologically effective dose of at least 100 Gy. Study-level findings and limits: With medians of roughly 10,000 versus 7,000, unique TCR clone counts fell after stereotactic body radiation therapy. In patients who developed distant metastases, Shannon entropy measured after stereotactic body radiation therapy was lower, and baseline Shannon entropy was not associated with metastases.

This clonotype was counted many times. Its specificity is unknown. Genomic DNA served as the source from which two-round multiplex PCR generated TCR beta CDR3 amplicons. TRBV and TRBJ genes each had their own specific primers in first-round PCR. TCRdb reprocessed the multiplex PCR reads with MiXCR, giving one entry per CDR3 protein. The data hold some 38,000 distinct CDR3 sequences, with approximately 25% observed a single time. The length of the CDR3 is 16 residues. Unmatched junction bases numbered 2, after V lost 0 bases and J lost 0 bases. Germline loops: CDR1 ENHRY, CDR2 SYGVKD. Two separate time points each saw a draw of around 6 milliliters of peripheral blood.

The sequencing used PBMCs, collected before or after stereotactic body radiation therapy (not recorded which). The sequence was collected from a donor aged 50 or older with non-small cell lung cancer. The rearrangement joins TRBV10-3 to TRBJ1-3; 7 nucleotides agree with TRBD1. CDR3 in amino acids: CAISESTGASGNTIYF. The CDR3 bases are TGTGCCATCAGTGAGTCTACAGGGGCCTCTGGAAACACCATATATTTT.